This TCR beta chain derives from a study of naive and memory T cell subsets. Overall study findings and caveats: Naive repertoires, especially CD8, held a few larger clonotypes, possibly memory cells re-expressing CD45RA.

From the second PCR step, alpha and beta chains were amplified apart. Cells stained for CD3, CD4, CD8, CD45RA and CD27 were sorted into four subsets. Two oligonucleotides, mixed equimolar, formed the beta constant-region primer covering TRBC1 and TRBC2. Nested alpha and beta constant-region primers with the SP2 primer drove four PCR rounds on ligated cDNA. MiXCR, run by TCRdb on the UMI-ligation and nested PCR reads, gives a single entry per CDR3 protein. Of some 83,000 distinct CDR3 sequences in the sample, approximately 10% were seen once. This clonotype showed up many times. Its target is not known. V lost 8 bases, J lost 0 bases, and 15 bases lay in between. Germline V gene sequence: CDR1 SGHNT, CDR2 YENEEA. The length of the CDR3 is 15 residues.

The source material was naive CD8+ T cells from blood. The chain recombines TRBV11-3 with TRBJ2-3; no clear D. The source of this sequence is a human donor in good health. CDR3 region: CASAPDGSSTDTQYF. The CDR3, as DNA: TGTGCCAGCGCCCCCGACGGATCTAGCACAGATACGCAGTATTTT.